The rows below give T cell receptor beta chains drawn from one sample of a study of blood T cells in healthy people across ages. MiXCR was run by TCRdb on the 5' RACE reads, yielding one entry per CDR3 protein. The sample holds about 1.8 million distinct CDR3 sequences; about 50% are singletons and the top ten take over 2%. Sample: blood. Receptors originate from a woman aged 40 to 50 in good health. Both conserved end residues are part of each CDR3. The order of the fields is clone size, V gene, J gene, D gene, CDR3 DNA, CDR3 protein. A D gene is named only where the DNA matches it firmly. The listing skips clone size in some rows; elsewhere it reads once, few, many or a size class.

>.|TRBV28|TRBJ2-6|.
TGTGCCAGCAGTTTTAAGAGGGAGGAGCACTCTGGGGCCAACGTCCTGACTTTC
CASSFKREEHSGANVLTF
>.|TRBV6-5|TRBJ2-2|.
TGTGCCAGCGCCCTTACGAACACCGGGGAGCTGTTTTTT
CASALTNTGELFF
>.|TRBV28|TRBJ1-1|.
TGTGCCAGCAGTTTATTCGCCAGGGGTAACACTGAAGCTTTCTTT
CASSLFARGNTEAFF
>.|TRBV28|TRBJ2-3|.
TGTGCCAGCAGTTTAATTGGGACACCTTTGAGCACAGATACGCAGTATTTT
CASSLIGTPLSTDTQYF
>many|TRBV4-1|TRBJ2-7|TRBD1
TGCGCCAGCAGCTTCACCGGGACAGGGGGCTACGAGCAGTACTTC
CASSFTGTGGYEQYF
>.|TRBV6-5|TRBJ2-1|TRBD1
TGTGCCAGCCTCGAGAGGGGACAGGGGTACAATGAGCAGTTCTTC
CASLERGQGYNEQFF
>few|TRBV5-5|TRBJ2-1|TRBD2
TGTGCCAGCAGCTCTATCAGACTAGCGGGGTACAATGAGCAGTTCTTC
CASSSIRLAGYNEQFF
>.|TRBV7-2|TRBJ1-6|.
TGTGCCAGCAGGTTTCCCCGTGCGGGACTTAAAAAGGGATCACCCCTCCACTTT
CASRFPRAGLKKGSPLHF
>.|TRBV20-1|TRBJ2-5|.
TGCAGTGCCGTGGCCCGGTTAGAGACCCAGTACTTC
CSAVARLETQYF
>.|TRBV29-1|TRBJ2-1|TRBD2
TGCAGCGTGGGTCCGGGACTAGGGTTGCAGTTCTTC
CSVGPGLGLQFF
>.|TRBV29-1|TRBJ1-2|.
TGCAGCGTTCCGACAGACTACGGCTACACCTTC
CSVPTDYGYTF
>.|TRBV20-1|TRBJ2-5|.
TGCAGTGCCTCTAAGGCTGGGGCAAAAGAGACCCAGTACTTC
CSASKAGAKETQYF
>.|TRBV24-1|TRBJ1-5|.
TGTGCCACCAGTGATTGGGAAGGGGATCAGCCCCAGCATTTT
CATSDWEGDQPQHF
>.|TRBV29-1|TRBJ2-1|.
TGCAGCGTTGAATCGGGGAATCAAGAGACCCAGTTCTTC
CSVESGNQETQFF
>many|TRBV29-1|TRBJ2-5|.
TGCAGCCTTGAGCTATTCCAAGAGACCCAGTACTTC
CSLELFQETQYF
>.|TRBV20-1|TRBJ2-1|TRBD2
TGCAGTGCTAGACAACCGGGACTAGCGGGGGGCTCCTACAATGAGCAGTTCTTC
CSARQPGLAGGSYNEQFF
>.|TRBV7-9|TRBJ2-3|.
TGTGCCAGCAGCCCCAGGACAGCCCCAGATACGCAGTATTTT
CASSPRTAPDTQYF
>.|TRBV28|TRBJ1-5|TRBD1
TGTGCCAGCAGATTCAGACAGGGGGGACAGCCCCAGCATTTT
CASRFRQGGQPQHF
>.|TRBV29-1|TRBJ2-7|TRBD2
TGCAGCGTTGAATTGAGCGGGGGGGCCAGGAATGAGCAGTACTTC
CSVELSGGARNEQYF
>.|TRBV7-9|TRBJ2-3|TRBD2
TGTGCCAGCAGCCGGACTAGCGGAGCTCAAGACACAGATACGCAGTATTTT
CASSRTSGAQDTDTQYF